The 13 T cell receptor beta chains below come from one sample, sequenced in a study of CD8 T cells in ankylosing spondylitis. Whole-study results and caveats: It appeared that ankylosing spondylitis blood was characterized by a TCR beta motif of under ten highly homologous variants.

TCRdb reanalysed the 5' RACE reads using MiXCR and keeps one entry per CDR3 protein. Among 200,000 to 250,000 distinct CDR3 sequences listed, about a sixth were seen once. These receptors have no known antigen. The material sequenced was blood, either unsorted or a sorted T cell fraction (not recorded which). Receptors were obtained from a male donor with ankylosing spondylitis.

V and J are TRBV2 and TRBJ2-5; TRBD2 agrees at 14 bases. The CDR3 loop spans 17 amino acids. Trimming removed 6 bases from V and 1 base from J; junction bases left unmatched: 7. Germline V CDR1 and CDR2: SNHLY, FYNNEI. CDR3 region: CASRGTSGGFPQETQYF. The DNA for the CDR3 is TGTGCCAGCAGGGGGACTAGCGGGGGTTTTCCCCAAGAGACCCAGTACTTC.

The gene calls are TRBV6-2 or TRBV6-3 and TRBJ2-3, with D unclear. Germline-derived CDR1 and CDR2 are MNHEY and SVGEGT. This CDR3 is 15 amino acids long. Trimming took 0 bases from V and 2 from J, leaving 9 bases between them. The CDR3, as DNA: TGTGCCAGCAGTTACTCGGGCAGCTTCACAGATACGCAGTATTTT. Its protein product is CASSYSGSFTDTQYF.

This clonotype was picked up a small number of times. The chain couples TRBV3-2 to TRBJ2-2; no DNA check was done on the table's D call, TRBD1. TRBV3-2 is an annotated pseudogene. The CDR3 is 22 residues long. The CDR3 coding sequence is TGTGCCAGCAGCAATAATAGGCATAAGAAGGAGAAGCGTGTCCCACTCACCGGGGAGCTGTTTTTT. Its translation: CASSNNRHKKEKRVPLTGELFF.

This chain uses TRBV6-2 or TRBV6-3 with TRBJ1-2; no clear D. Trimming removed 6 bases from V and 4 bases from J, with 18 bases in between. The CDR3 is made up of 15 amino acids. The germline V gene encodes CDR1 MNHEY and CDR2 SVGEGT. The CDR3 loop is CASSRAFDLTYGYTF. CDR3 sequence (DNA): TGTGCCAGCAGCCGCGCCTTTGACTTAACCTATGGCTACACCTTC.

The rearrangement uses TRBV20-1 and TRBJ2-5; TRBD2 matches at 7 bases. Unmatched junction bases numbered 8, after V lost 1 base and J lost 0 bases. The CDR3 length is 16 residues. The germline CDR1 and CDR2 sequences are DFQATT and SNEGSKA (reference sequence). This CDR3 reads CSARGNSGPYQETQYF. The DNA of the CDR3 is TGCAGTGCTAGAGGGAATAGCGGGCCGTACCAAGAGACCCAGTACTTC.

This chain's CDR3 is CASSLEFDPGGYTNTEAFF. CDR3 bases: TGTGCCAGCAGCTTGGAGTTCGACCCGGGCGGGTATACGAACACTGAAGCTTTCTTT. J is TRBJ1-1 and V is TRBV5-4; D remains unclear. Germline-derived CDR1 and CDR2 are SGHNT and YYREEE (reference sequence). V was cut by 0 bases and J by 1 base, with 22 bases left in between. CDR3 length equals 19 residues.

This clonotype has just a few counts. The chain carries TRBV24-1 and TRBJ2-1; 8 nucleotides line up with TRBD2. CDR1 is KGHDR, CDR2 SFDVKD, per germline. The CDR3 loop spans 14 amino acids. After removal of 6 bases from V and 3 bases from J, the junction contained 3 bases not matched to a gene. The CDR3 region is CATSPSGYYNEQFF. CDR3 in DNA: TGTGCCACCAGTCCTAGCGGGTACTACAATGAGCAGTTCTTC.

This clonotype was observed many times. The DNA for the CDR3 is TGTGCCAGCAGTGAATCACGGGGGGACATAAATGAGCAGTTCTTC. Translated: CASSESRGDINEQFF. The genes are TRBV25-1 and TRBJ2-1, with D possibly matching TRBD2 (7 bases). The CDR3 spans 15 residues. Trimming removed 1 base from V and 7 bases from J, with 14 bases in between. Germline values: CDR1 MGHDK, CDR2 SYGVNS.

This clonotype occurred a few times. This sequence joins TRBV7-9 and TRBJ2-1, with a weak D call TRBD2 (6 bases). Germline V gives CDR1 SEHNR, CDR2 FQNEAQ (reference sequence). V was trimmed by 4 bases and J by 8 bases, leaving 18 bases between them. This CDR3 contains 15 residues. CDR3 region: CASSYAGTEVDEQFF. Written as DNA, the CDR3 is TGTGCCAGCAGCTACGCCGGGACTGAAGTGGATGAGCAGTTCTTC.

This clonotype has only a few counts. The chain joins TRBV5-1 to TRBJ2-3, with 9 bases matching TRBD2. The germline gives CDR1 SGHRS, CDR2 YFSETQ. This CDR3 has 15 residues. V lost 4 bases and J lost 1; bases outside the gene matches: 4. The CDR3 spells CASSGLAGRTDTQYF. DNA of the CDR3: TGCGCCAGCAGCGGCCTAGCGGGGCGCACAGATACGCAGTATTTT. The full variable domain, rest sourced from reference TRBV5-1 and TRBJ2-3, is KAGVTQTPRYLIKTRGQQVTLSCSPISGHRSVSWYQQTPGQGLQFLFEYFSETQRNKGNFPGRFSGRQFSNSRSEMNVSTLELGDSALYLCASSGLAGRTDTQYFGPGTRLTVL.

V gene TRBV25-1 combines with J gene TRBJ2-7; the D is unclear. Trimming took off 3 bases at V and 0 bases at J, with 6 bases between the two ends. This CDR3 has 13 amino acids. Germline CDR1 and CDR2: MGHDK and SYGVNS. CDR3 bases: TGTGCCAGCAGTGATGGCATCTCCTACGAGCAGTACTTC. Amino acids: CASSDGISYEQYF.

The V and J genes are TRBV4-1 and TRBJ2-1; 10 bases align to TRBD1. The length of the CDR3 is 15 residues. J gave up 4 bases and V 3 bases, and 3 bases lay outside the gene matches. Germline V gives CDR1 MGHRA, CDR2 YSYEKL. The CDR3 DNA is TGCGCCAGCAGCCAGACAGGGGGCGAATACAATGAGCAGTTCTTC. This gives the protein CASSQTGGEYNEQFF.

This clonotype was counted only a few times. In DNA form, the CDR3 reads TGTGCCAGCTGCCTCGGTGGGGACAGATACAATGAGCAGTTCTTC. Its translation: CASCLGGDRYNEQFF. The chain uses TRBV2 and TRBJ2-1, with 7 bases that match TRBD1. This CDR3 spans 15 amino acids. From germline, CDR1 is SNHLY and CDR2 FYNNEI. V shed 8 bases and J 4 bases; nucleotides not matched to a gene: 11. The variable domain in full, with the rest retrieved from reference TRBV2 and TRBJ2-1, is EPEVTQTPSHQVTQMGQEVILRCVPISNHLYFYWYRQILGQKVEFLVSFYNNEISEKSEIFDDQFSVERPDGSNFTLKIRSTKLEDSAMYFCASCLGGDRYNEQFFGPGTRLTVL.